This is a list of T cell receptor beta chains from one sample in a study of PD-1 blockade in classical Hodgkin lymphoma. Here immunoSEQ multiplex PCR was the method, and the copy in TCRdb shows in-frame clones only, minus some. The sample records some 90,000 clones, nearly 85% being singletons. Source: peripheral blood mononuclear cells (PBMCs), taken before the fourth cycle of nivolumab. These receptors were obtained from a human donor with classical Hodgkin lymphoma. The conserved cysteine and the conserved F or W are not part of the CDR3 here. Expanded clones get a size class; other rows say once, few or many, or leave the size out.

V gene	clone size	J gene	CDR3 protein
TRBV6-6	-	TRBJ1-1	ASTQTGGDF
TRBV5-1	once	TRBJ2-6	ASSLEVGRSSGANVLT
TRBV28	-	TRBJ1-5	ASSPRGHSNQPQH
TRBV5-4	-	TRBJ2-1	ASSLAGARSYNEQF
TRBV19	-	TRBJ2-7	ASSITGGPYEQY
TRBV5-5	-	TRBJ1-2	ASSAGTGGYGYT
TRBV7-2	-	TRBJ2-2	ASSLTSSGGGELF
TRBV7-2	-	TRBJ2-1	ASSLTRQLGNEQF
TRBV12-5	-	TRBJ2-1	ASGSSLRTIHNEQF
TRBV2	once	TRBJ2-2	ASSPYGELF
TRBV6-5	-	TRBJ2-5	ASSQPGLAVEY
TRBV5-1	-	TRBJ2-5	ASSLQGAGETQY
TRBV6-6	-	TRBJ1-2	ASSYYSLNYGYT
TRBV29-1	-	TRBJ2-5	SVVGLLGETQY
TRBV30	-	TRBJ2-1	AYQRGPTQF
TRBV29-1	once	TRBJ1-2	SVEYGSGYT
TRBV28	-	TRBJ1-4	ASRGEGSTNEKLF
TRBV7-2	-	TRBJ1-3	ASSLAGAIY
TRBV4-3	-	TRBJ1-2	ASSQDRQGGNGYT
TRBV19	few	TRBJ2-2	ASRDNPNTGELF
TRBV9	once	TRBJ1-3	ASSVAAGSGSSGNTIY
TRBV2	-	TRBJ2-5	ASSGGGAETQY
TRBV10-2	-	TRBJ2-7	ASSESGGTAYEQY
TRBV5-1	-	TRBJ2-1	ASSLDGGVGEQF
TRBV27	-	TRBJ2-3	ASFHPGARDTQY
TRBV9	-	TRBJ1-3	ASSVAGTYSGNTIY
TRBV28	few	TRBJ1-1	ASSLSGANTEAF
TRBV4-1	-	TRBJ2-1	ASSWASGRWSEQF
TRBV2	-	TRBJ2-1	ASSLSGSWNNEQF
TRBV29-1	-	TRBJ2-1	SVVGDPFHSYNEQF
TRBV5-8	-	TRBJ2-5	ASTTEGARETQY
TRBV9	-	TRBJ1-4	ASSVGGGRIATNEKLF
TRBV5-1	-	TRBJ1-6	ASSLGGQPLH
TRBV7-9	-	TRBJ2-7	ASSPPGPYEQY
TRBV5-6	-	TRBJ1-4	ASSRWVGWATNEKLF
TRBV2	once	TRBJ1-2	ASRDRGPYGYT
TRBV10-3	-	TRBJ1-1	ASQAHKGTEAF
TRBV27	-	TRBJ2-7	ASRYSGRVYEQY
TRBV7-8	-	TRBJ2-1	ASSAGLTNNEQF
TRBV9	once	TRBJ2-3	ASSAQGARGTDTQY
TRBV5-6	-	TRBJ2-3	ASRAGGTQY
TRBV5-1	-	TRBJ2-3	ASSPGLAGVTDTQY
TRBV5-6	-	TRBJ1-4	ASSLTTGGEKLF
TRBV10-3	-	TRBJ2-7	AISESTGISYEQY
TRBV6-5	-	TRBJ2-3	ASSLSSGTDTQY
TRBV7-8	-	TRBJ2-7	ASSLGQGSREQY
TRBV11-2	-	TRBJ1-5	ASSLGHRGPNQPQH
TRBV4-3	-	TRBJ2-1	ASSFEGGNEQF
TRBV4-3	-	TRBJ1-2	ASSQASQGDYGYT
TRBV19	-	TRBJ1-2	ASRLRVGDYT
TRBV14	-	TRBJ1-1	ASSHVNRGAIEAF
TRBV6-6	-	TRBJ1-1	AAGYDKLNTEAF
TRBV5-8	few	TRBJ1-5	ASSLMDQPQH
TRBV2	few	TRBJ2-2	ASRTTGELF
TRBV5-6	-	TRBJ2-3	ASSGYDRGRTATQY
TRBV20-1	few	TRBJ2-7	SARGGTGQY